The rows below give T cell receptor beta chains drawn from one sample of a study of graft-versus-host responses after intestinal transplantation. TCRdb's copy holds only in-frame clones and misses some; the assay was immunoSEQ multiplex PCR. The table has around 30,000 clones, 60% to 85% seen once; the top ten hold approximately 3%. The sequences come from ileum tissue, collected 98 days after intestinal transplantation. The source is a human patient who received an intestinal transplant, so some T cells may come from the graft donor. Each CDR3 is given with its conserved first and last residue. Each record gives: clone size, J gene, V gene, D gene, CDR3 protein, CDR3 DNA. D genes are given only for firm matches. Size is stated for part of the rows, as once, few or many counts, or as a class when the clone is expanded.

size: .
J: TRBJ2-5
V: TRBV6-5
D: .
CDR3: CASVAGYQETQYF
DNA: TGTGCCAGCGTTGCGGGGTACCAAGAGACCCAGTACTTC

size: .
J: TRBJ2-7
V: TRBV12-5
D: .
CDR3: CASGLDPKATEQYF
DNA: TGTGCTAGTGGTTTGGACCCGAAGGCCACCGAGCAGTACTTC

size: .
J: TRBJ2-5
V: TRBV2
D: .
CDR3: CASTPTGGPRETQYF
DNA: TGTGCCAGCACCCCCACGGGGGGCCCCAGGGAGACCCAGTACTTC

size: .
J: TRBJ2-1
V: TRBV11-3
D: .
CDR3: CASSRPTTALSSYNEQFF
DNA: TGTGCCAGCAGTCGACCGACTACAGCCCTTAGCTCCTACAATGAGCAGTTCTTC

size: .
J: TRBJ1-2
V: TRBV30
D: .
CDR3: CAWRWGSYGYTF
DNA: TGTGCCTGGAGGTGGGGATCCTATGGCTACACCTTC

size: .
J: TRBJ2-1
V: TRBV9
D: .
CDR3: CASSVATGPYGSYNEQFF
DNA: TGTGCCAGCAGCGTAGCTACAGGGCCGTACGGCTCCTACAATGAGCAGTTCTTC

size: .
J: TRBJ2-2
V: TRBV2
D: TRBD1
CDR3: CASRQGISPGELFF
DNA: TGTGCCAGCAGACAGGGGATCTCCCCCGGGGAGCTGTTTTTT

size: .
J: TRBJ2-5
V: TRBV21-1
D: .
CDR3: CASSHTRDSQETQYF
DNA: TGTGCCAGCAGCCACACCAGGGATTCCCAAGAGACCCAGTACTTC

size: .
J: TRBJ1-2
V: TRBV27
D: .
CDR3: CASSSFRDKGGLGYGYTF
DNA: TGTGCCAGCAGTTCCTTCCGGGACAAGGGGGGACTTGGCTATGGCTACACCTTC

size: once
J: TRBJ1-5
V: TRBV5-1
D: .
CDR3: CASSSAQDLDQPQHF
DNA: TGCGCCAGCAGCTCGGCACAGGACCTAGATCAGCCCCAGCATTTT

size: .
J: TRBJ1-2
V: TRBV18
D: .
CDR3: CASSVPDNPLYGYTF
DNA: TGTGCCAGCTCCGTCCCAGATAACCCTCTCTATGGCTACACCTTC

size: once
J: TRBJ2-2
V: TRBV10-3
D: .
CDR3: CAIGQLVGRVGTGELFF
DNA: TGTGCCATCGGGCAGCTAGTGGGTAGGGTCGGGACCGGGGAGCTGTTTTTT

size: .
J: TRBJ1-2
V: TRBV19
D: .
CDR3: CASSIAGPDGYTF
DNA: TGTGCCAGTAGTATAGCTGGCCCAGATGGCTACACCTTC

size: few
J: TRBJ1-1
V: TRBV19
D: .
CDR3: CASSTGLDTEAFF
DNA: TGTGCCAGTAGTACAGGGTTGGACACTGAAGCTTTCTTT

size: .
J: TRBJ2-2
V: TRBV7-2
D: .
CDR3: CASSIIGGGTGELFF
DNA: TGTGCCAGCAGCATTATCGGGGGCGGTACCGGGGAGCTGTTTTTT

size: medium-sized
J: TRBJ2-2
V: TRBV7-6
D: TRBD2
CDR3: CASSLLTSGGIPGELFF
DNA: TGTGCCAGCAGCTTGCTGACTAGCGGGGGGATCCCCGGGGAGCTGTTTTTT

size: .
J: TRBJ2-3
V: TRBV21-1
D: .
CDR3: CASTPHAKDTQYF
DNA: TGTGCCAGCACCCCCCACGCAAAGGATACGCAGTATTTT

size: .
J: TRBJ2-7
V: TRBV11-2
D: .
CDR3: CASSPQASYEQYF
DNA: TGTGCCAGCAGCCCACAGGCCTCTTACGAGCAGTACTTC

size: .
J: TRBJ2-5
V: TRBV10-2
D: .
CDR3: CASGDGSKPETQYF
DNA: TGCGCCAGCGGGGATGGGTCCAAACCTGAGACCCAGTACTTC

size: .
J: TRBJ2-7
V: TRBV13
D: .
CDR3: CASSHEQGDGEQYF
DNA: TGTGCCAGCAGCCACGAGCAGGGAGATGGCGAGCAGTACTTC

size: .
J: TRBJ2-2
V: TRBV5-5
D: .
CDR3: CASSLGGVTGELFF
DNA: TGTGCCAGCAGCTTGGGTGGGGTCACCGGGGAGCTGTTTTTT

size: .
J: TRBJ1-4
V: TRBV19
D: TRBD1
CDR3: CASSKQGAANEKLFF
DNA: TGTGCCAGTAGTAAACAGGGGGCGGCTAATGAAAAACTGTTTTTT

size: once
J: TRBJ2-1
V: TRBV2
D: TRBD2
CDR3: CASSERDWAGEDNEQFF
DNA: TGTGCCAGCAGTGAACGTGATTGGGCGGGGGAGGACAATGAGCAGTTCTTC

size: .
J: TRBJ2-1
V: TRBV6-5
D: .
CDR3: CASRPYREGYNGQFF
DNA: TGTGCCAGCAGGCCGTACAGGGAAGGCTACAATGGGCAGTTCTTC

size: .
J: TRBJ1-3
V: TRBV27
D: .
CDR3: CASSSAQRSGNTIYF
DNA: TGTGCCAGCAGTTCCGCTCAACGCTCTGGAAACACCATATATTTT

size: .
J: TRBJ2-1
V: TRBV13
D: TRBD2
CDR3: CASSLVKRGGREQFF
DNA: TGTGCCAGCAGCCTCGTCAAGCGGGGGGGCCGTGAGCAGTTCTTC

size: .
J: TRBJ2-7
V: TRBV2
D: .
CDR3: CASSKNGPVGFQVPPYEQYF
DNA: TGTGCCAGCAGTAAAAACGGACCCGTAGGATTTCAGGTTCCCCCCTACGAGCAGTACTTC

size: .
J: TRBJ2-7
V: TRBV27
D: .
CDR3: CASSLAGRGAYEQYF
DNA: TGTGCCAGCAGTTTGGCAGGGAGAGGAGCCTACGAGCAGTACTTC

size: .
J: TRBJ1-1
V: TRBV19
D: TRBD1
CDR3: CASSIRGRDTEAFF
DNA: TGTGCCAGTAGTATAAGGGGGCGCGACACTGAAGCTTTCTTT

size: .
J: TRBJ2-7
V: TRBV14
D: .
CDR3: CASSQDGSLAVYEQYF
DNA: TGTGCCAGCAGCCAAGACGGTTCCCTCGCTGTATACGAGCAGTACTTC

size: .
J: TRBJ2-3
V: TRBV7-6
D: TRBD2
CDR3: CASSSASGLSTDMQYF
DNA: TGTGCCAGCAGCTCCGCTAGCGGGTTAAGCACAGATATGCAGTATTTT

size: .
J: TRBJ2-7
V: TRBV11-3
D: .
CDR3: CASRLTPGLPEQYF
DNA: TGTGCCAGCAGATTAACACCAGGGTTGCCCGAGCAGTACTTC

size: .
J: TRBJ2-7
V: TRBV11-2
D: .
CDR3: CASSLGLGGPYEQYF
DNA: TGTGCCAGCAGCTTAGGTCTTGGGGGCCCCTACGAGCAGTACTTC

size: .
J: TRBJ2-7
V: TRBV5-1
D: .
CDR3: CASGIQFPGEQYF
DNA: TGCGCCAGCGGAATCCAGTTTCCCGGCGAGCAGTACTTC

size: .
J: TRBJ2-1
V: TRBV14
D: TRBD2
CDR3: CASSPSSGGAVEQFF
DNA: TGTGCCAGCAGCCCGTCTAGCGGGGGGGCAGTTGAGCAGTTCTTC

size: .
J: TRBJ2-2
V: TRBV4-1
D: .
CDR3: CASSQELVGELFF
DNA: TGCGCCAGCAGCCAAGAGCTAGTCGGGGAGCTGTTTTTT

size: .
J: TRBJ2-3
V: TRBV4-2
D: .
CDR3: CASGGGVTDTQYF
DNA: TGTGCCAGCGGCGGGGGCGTCACAGATACGCAGTATTTT

size: .
J: TRBJ1-1
V: TRBV9
D: .
CDR3: CASSSAWGEAFF
DNA: TGTGCCAGCAGCTCCGCGTGGGGTGAAGCCTTCTTT

size: .
J: TRBJ2-1
V: TRBV6-1
D: TRBD2
CDR3: CASSASRGGHEQFF
DNA: TGTGCCAGCAGTGCCTCCCGCGGGGGACATGAGCAGTTCTTC

size: .
J: TRBJ1-2
V: TRBV25-1
D: .
CDR3: CASSFTLQGRYGYTF
DNA: TGTGCCAGCAGTTTTACCCTACAGGGACGTTATGGCTACACCTTC

size: .
J: TRBJ2-5
V: TRBV6-5
D: .
CDR3: CASSYSGARGETQYF
DNA: TGTGCCAGCAGTTACTCCGGGGCGCGGGGAGAGACCCAGTACTTC

size: few
J: TRBJ2-5
V: TRBV7-7
D: .
CDR3: CASSLPLGREAWETQYF
DNA: TGTGCCAGCAGCTTACCTTTGGGCAGGGAGGCATGGGAGACCCAGTACTTC

size: .
J: TRBJ2-1
V: TRBV7-3
D: .
CDR3: CASSPSSYNEQFF
DNA: TGTGCCAGCTCTCCTAGCTCCTACAATGAGCAGTTCTTC

size: once
J: TRBJ2-2
V: TRBV5-1
D: TRBD2
CDR3: CASRGGLAPNTGELFF
DNA: TGCGCCAGCAGGGGGGGACTAGCCCCGAACACCGGGGAGCTGTTTTTT

size: .
J: TRBJ2-7
V: TRBV7-9
D: TRBD1
CDR3: CASGNPDRAYEQYF
DNA: TGTGCCAGCGGAAACCCGGACAGGGCCTACGAGCAGTACTTC

size: few
J: TRBJ1-2
V: TRBV9
D: .
CDR3: CASSSGTVNYGYTF
DNA: TGTGCCAGCAGCTCCGGGACTGTTAACTATGGCTACACCTTC

size: .
J: TRBJ2-2
V: TRBV5-1
D: .
CDR3: CASSFGIGNTGELFF
DNA: TGCGCCAGCAGCTTTGGAATAGGGAACACCGGGGAGCTGTTTTTT

size: once
J: TRBJ1-2
V: TRBV14
D: TRBD1
CDR3: CASSRPGTGKGYTF
DNA: TGTGCCAGCAGCCGTCCCGGGACAGGGAAGGGCTACACCTTC

size: few
J: TRBJ2-2
V: TRBV19
D: TRBD1
CDR3: CASTPRTGTGNTGELFF
DNA: TGTGCCAGTACCCCACGCACCGGGACAGGGAACACCGGGGAGCTGTTTTTT

size: .
J: TRBJ1-5
V: TRBV15
D: .
CDR3: CATSRDDGASQPQHF
DNA: TGTGCCACCAGCAGAGATGATGGGGCTAGTCAGCCCCAGCATTTT

size: .
J: TRBJ2-7
V: TRBV4-1
D: .
CDR3: CASSQEARSGYEQYF
DNA: TGCGCCAGCAGCCAAGAGGCCAGAAGTGGCTACGAGCAGTACTTC

size: .
J: TRBJ2-5
V: TRBV28
D: TRBD2
CDR3: CASSLSPLAGGPETQYF
DNA: TGTGCCAGCAGTTTATCCCCATTAGCGGGGGGGCCGGAGACCCAGTACTTC

size: .
J: TRBJ1-5
V: TRBV30
D: .
CDR3: CAWTQGQGRQPQHF
DNA: TGTGCCTGGACCCAGGGGCAGGGTAGACAGCCCCAGCATTTT

size: .
J: TRBJ2-7
V: TRBV5-1
D: .
CDR3: CASSLEVISYEQYF
DNA: TGCGCCAGCAGCTTGGAGGTTATCTCCTACGAGCAGTACTTC

size: .
J: TRBJ1-1
V: TRBV6-1
D: .
CDR3: CASSSRQSNTEAFF
DNA: TGTGCCAGCAGTTCGAGACAATCGAACACTGAAGCTTTCTTT

size: .
J: TRBJ2-2
V: TRBV4-1
D: .
CDR3: CASSQDQRGAGELFF
DNA: TGCGCCAGCAGCCAAGATCAAAGGGGAGCCGGGGAGCTGTTTTTT

size: .
J: TRBJ2-7
V: TRBV14
D: .
CDR3: CASSPRVGLTYEQYF
DNA: TGTGCCAGCAGCCCCCGGGTGGGGTTGACCTACGAGCAGTACTTC